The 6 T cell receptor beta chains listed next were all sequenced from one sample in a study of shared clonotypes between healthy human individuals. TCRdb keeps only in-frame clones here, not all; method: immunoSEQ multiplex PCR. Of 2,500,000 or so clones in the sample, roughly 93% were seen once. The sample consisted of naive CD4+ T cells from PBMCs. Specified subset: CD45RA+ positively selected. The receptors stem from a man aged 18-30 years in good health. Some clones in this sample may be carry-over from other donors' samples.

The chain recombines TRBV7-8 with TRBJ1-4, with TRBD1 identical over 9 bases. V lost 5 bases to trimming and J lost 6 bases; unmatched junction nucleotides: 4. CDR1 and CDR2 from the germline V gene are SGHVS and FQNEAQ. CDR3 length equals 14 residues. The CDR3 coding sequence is TGTGCCAGCAGCCTGACAGGGGGTTATGAAAAACTGTTTTTT. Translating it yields CASSLTGGYEKLFF.

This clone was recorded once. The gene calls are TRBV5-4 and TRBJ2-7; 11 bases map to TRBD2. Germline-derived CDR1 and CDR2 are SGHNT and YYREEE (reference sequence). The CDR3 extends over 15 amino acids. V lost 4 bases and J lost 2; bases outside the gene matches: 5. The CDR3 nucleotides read TGTGCCAGCAGCCAACTAGCGGGAGTAACCTACGAGCAGTACTTC. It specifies CASSQLAGVTYEQYF.

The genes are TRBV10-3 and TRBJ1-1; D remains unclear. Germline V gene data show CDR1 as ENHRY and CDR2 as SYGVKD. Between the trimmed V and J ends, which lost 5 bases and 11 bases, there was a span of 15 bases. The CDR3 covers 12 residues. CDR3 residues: CAISSGPGEAFF. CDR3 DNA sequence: TGTGCCATCAGTTCCGGGCCTGGAGAGGCTTTCTTT.

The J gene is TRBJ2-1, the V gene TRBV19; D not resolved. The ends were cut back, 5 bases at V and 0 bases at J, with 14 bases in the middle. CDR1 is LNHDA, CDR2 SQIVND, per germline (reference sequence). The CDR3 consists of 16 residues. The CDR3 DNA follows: TGTGCCAGTAGTTCCGTGGGTGGAAGCTCCTACAATGAGCAGTTCTTC. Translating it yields CASSSVGGSSYNEQFF.

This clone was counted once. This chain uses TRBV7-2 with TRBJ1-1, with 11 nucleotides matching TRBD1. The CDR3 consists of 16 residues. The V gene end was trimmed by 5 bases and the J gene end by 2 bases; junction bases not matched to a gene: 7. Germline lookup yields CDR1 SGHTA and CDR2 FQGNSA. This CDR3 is CASSPGQGELNTEAFF. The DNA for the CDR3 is TGTGCCAGCAGCCCGGGACAGGGGGAACTTAACACTGAAGCTTTCTTT.

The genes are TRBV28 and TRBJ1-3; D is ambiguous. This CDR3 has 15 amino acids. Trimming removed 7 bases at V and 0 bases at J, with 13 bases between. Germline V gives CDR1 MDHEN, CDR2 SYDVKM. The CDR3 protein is CASNAQITSGNTIYF. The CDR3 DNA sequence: TGTGCCAGCAACGCCCAGATTACCTCTGGAAACACCATATATTTT.